The T cell receptor beta chain under discussion was sequenced for a study of T cell responses to AZD1222 COVID-19 vaccine. The CDR3 covers 13 residues. Study findings and constraints: Targets within unmutated variant regions were reportedly found for nearly half of spike-specific TCRs. Only six or seven AZD1222 recipients were seropositive at baseline. Among vaccine-associated CD4 TCRs, coverage spanned spike, with dominance at 160-218 and 743-854.

The method was immunoSEQ multiplex PCR; TCRdb's version includes in-frame clones alone and lacks a portion of them. The data hold fewer than 85,000 clones, with about 83% observed a single time. This clone is a singleton in its sample. The antigen remains undetermined. The chain links TRBV21-1 to TRBJ2-7; TRBD1, as called in the table, went unchecked against the DNA. TRBV21-1 constitutes a pseudogene. The specimen was peripheral blood, collected 28 days after the second AZD1222 dose. The TCR was taken from an adult who received the AZD1222 COVID-19 vaccine. CDR3 DNA sequence: TGTGCCAGCAGCAAAGGTACAGAGTACGAGCAGTACTTC. It yields the protein CASSKGTEYEQYF.